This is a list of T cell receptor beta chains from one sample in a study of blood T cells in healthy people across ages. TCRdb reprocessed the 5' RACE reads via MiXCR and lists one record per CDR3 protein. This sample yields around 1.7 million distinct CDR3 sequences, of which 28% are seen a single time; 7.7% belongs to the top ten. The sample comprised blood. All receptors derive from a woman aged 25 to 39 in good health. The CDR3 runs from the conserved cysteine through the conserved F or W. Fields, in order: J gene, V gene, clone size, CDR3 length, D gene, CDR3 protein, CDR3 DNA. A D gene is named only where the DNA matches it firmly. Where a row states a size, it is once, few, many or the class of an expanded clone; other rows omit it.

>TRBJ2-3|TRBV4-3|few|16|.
CASSQEWVAHTDTQYF
TGCGCCAGCAGCCAAGAATGGGTAGCGCACACAGATACGCAGTATTTT
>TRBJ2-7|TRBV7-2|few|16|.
CASSLSGAGTTEVQYF
TGTGCCAGCAGCCTCTCCGGGGCAGGCACGACGGAAGTGCAGTACTTC
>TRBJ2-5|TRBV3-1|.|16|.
CAGSSLDGRWMKTQYF
TGTGCCGGCAGCTCCCTAGACGGGCGCTGGATGAAGACCCAGTACTTC
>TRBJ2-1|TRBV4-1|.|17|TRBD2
CASSQEGLAGAINEQFF
TGCGCCAGCAGCCAAGAGGGACTAGCGGGGGCCATAAATGAGCAGTTCTTC
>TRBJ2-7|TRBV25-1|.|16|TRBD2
CASSGLAGVSYNEQYF
TGTGCCAGCAGTGGGCTAGCGGGAGTGTCCTACAATGAGCAGTACTTC
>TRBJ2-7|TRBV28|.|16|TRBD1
CASRRRWDRLNDEQYF
TGTGCCAGCAGAAGACGGTGGGACAGGTTAAACGACGAGCAGTACTTC
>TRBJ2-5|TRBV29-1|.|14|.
CSVEWVPGFGAQYF
TGCAGCGTTGAATGGGTCCCAGGGTTTGGGGCCCAGTACTTC
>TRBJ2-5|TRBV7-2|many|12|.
CASSLDRDFQYF
TGTGCCAGCAGCTTGGACCGGGACTTCCAGTACTTC
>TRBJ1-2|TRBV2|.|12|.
CASQGRDYGCTF
TGTGCCAGCCAAGGGCGTGACTATGGCTGCACCTTC
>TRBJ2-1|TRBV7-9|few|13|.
CASSPMAYNEQFF
TGTGCCAGCAGCCCTATGGCCTACAATGAGCAGTTCTTC
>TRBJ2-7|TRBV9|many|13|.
CASSVVPDYEQYF
TGTGCCAGCAGCGTCGTCCCGGATTACGAGCAGTACTTC
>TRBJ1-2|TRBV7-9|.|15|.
CASGLRGQLGNGYTF
TGTGCCAGCGGCCTAAGAGGACAGCTGGGCAATGGCTACACCTTC
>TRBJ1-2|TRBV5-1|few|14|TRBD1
CASSQDRSTYGYTF
TGCGCCAGCAGCCAGGACAGGTCCACCTATGGCTACACCTTC
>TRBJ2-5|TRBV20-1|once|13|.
CSAISGVQEAQYF
TGCAGTGCTATTAGCGGTGTCCAAGAGGCCCAGTACTTC
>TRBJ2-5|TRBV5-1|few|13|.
CASSGSMGESQYF
TGCGCCAGCAGCGGATCAATGGGGGAGTCCCAGTACTTC
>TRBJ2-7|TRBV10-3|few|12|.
CATRHVPYEQYF
TGTGCCACCAGACACGTACCCTACGAGCAGTACTTC